The subject of this entry is one TCR beta chain. The antigen remains undetermined. The length of the CDR3 is 15 residues. Germline V gives CDR1 DFQATT, CDR2 SNEGSKA (reference sequence). Unmatched junction bases numbered 17, after V lost 5 bases and J lost 8 bases. As to treatment: approximately nine-day PBMC culture with coronavirus spike peptide pools or control peptides (ViraFEST assay). The record originates from a study of vaccination and CD4 T cells after COVID-19. Looking at the study overall: The cells were exposed to overlapping spike peptides originating from SARS-CoV-2, HCoV-NL63, HCoV-OC43 and HCoV-229E for stimulation. The study's findings and limits: Rising from around 20 to 38, the median of SARS-CoV-2-reactive clonotypes did not change significantly.

At the Johns Hopkins FTIC core, DNA taken from cultured CD4+ T cells was sequenced by way of the Oncomine TCR Beta short-read assay. TCRdb passed the PCR reads through MiXCR, listing each CDR3 protein once. The table records over 8,500 distinct CDR3 sequences, around 75% of them present only once. The chain has TRBV20-1 and TRBJ1-2; 7 bases fit TRBD1. Sequenced material: CD4+ T cells from blood, cultured in vitro. This sequence was found in a human donor who had recovered from COVID-19. CDR3 in amino acids: CSAFYLGPTGRGYTF. Written as DNA, the CDR3 is TGCAGTGCTTTTTACCTCGGCCCGACAGGGCGCGGCTACACCTTC.